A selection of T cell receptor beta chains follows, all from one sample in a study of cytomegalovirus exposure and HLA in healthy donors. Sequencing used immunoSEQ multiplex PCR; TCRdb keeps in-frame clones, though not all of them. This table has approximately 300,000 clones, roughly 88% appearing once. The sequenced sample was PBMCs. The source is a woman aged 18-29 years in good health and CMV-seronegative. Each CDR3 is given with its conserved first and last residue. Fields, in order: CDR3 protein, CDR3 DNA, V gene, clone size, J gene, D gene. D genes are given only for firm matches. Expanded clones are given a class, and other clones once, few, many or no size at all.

CASRTLGRGKETQYF,TGTGCCAGCAGGACCCTTGGCAGGGGAAAAGAGACCCAGTACTTC,TRBV28,NA,TRBJ2-5,NA
CASSFPDSLGGYTF,TGCGCCAGCAGCTTTCCGGACAGTTTGGGAGGCTACACCTTC,TRBV5-1,few,TRBJ1-2,NA
CASSLDVGVGTGELFF,TGTGCCAGCAGCTTGGACGTGGGAGTCGGCACCGGGGAGCTGTTTTTT,TRBV5-4,once,TRBJ2-2,NA
CASSPGAGLNTEAFF,TGTGCCAGCTCACCAGGGGCCGGACTGAACACTGAAGCTTTCTTT,TRBV18,NA,TRBJ1-1,NA
CASSLGQGEETQYF,TGTGCCAGCAGCTTGGGACAGGGTGAGGAGACCCAGTACTTC,TRBV5-4,NA,TRBJ2-5,TRBD1
CASSEAGSSGRGEQYF,TGTGCCAGCAGTGAAGCAGGCTCTAGCGGGAGAGGCGAGCAGTACTTC,TRBV6-1,NA,TRBJ2-7,TRBD2
CASRSPGNEQYF,TGCGCCAGCAGAAGTCCGGGGAACGAGCAGTACTTC,TRBV5-1,NA,TRBJ2-7,NA
CASTRGEGLDTEAFF,TGTGCCAGCACCCGGGGGGAGGGCTTGGACACTGAAGCTTTCTTT,TRBV18,once,TRBJ1-1,NA
CASSFLAPGGDTQYF,TGTGCCAGCAGCTTCCTAGCCCCGGGGGGAGATACGCAGTATTTT,TRBV11-3,NA,TRBJ2-3,TRBD2
CASSPWGATNEKLFF,TGTGCCAGCTCCCCCTGGGGGGCAACTAATGAAAAACTGTTTTTT,TRBV27,NA,TRBJ1-4,NA
CASSVEGVNTEAFF,TGTGCCAGCAGTGTAGAGGGAGTGAACACTGAAGCTTTCTTT,TRBV27,NA,TRBJ1-1,NA
CASSPAVVQGARGYTF,TGTGCCAGCAGCCCCGCGGTAGTTCAGGGGGCGCGTGGCTACACCTTC,TRBV7-6,NA,TRBJ1-2,TRBD1
CATSPPGGYNEQFF,TGTGCCACCAGCCCCCCCGGTGGTTACAATGAGCAGTTCTTC,TRBV15,NA,TRBJ2-1,NA
CASRFDRGGTEAFF,TGTGCCAGCAGGTTCGACAGGGGTGGCACTGAAGCTTTCTTT,TRBV6-6,once,TRBJ1-1,TRBD1
CASSGGETQYF,TGTGCCAGCAGTGGCGGAGAGACCCAGTACTTC,TRBV6-5,NA,TRBJ2-5,NA
CASCLAGANEQFF,TGTGCCAGCTGTCTAGCGGGAGCCAATGAGCAGTTCTTC,TRBV27,NA,TRBJ2-1,TRBD2
CASSLRVAGAFNEQFF,TGTGCCAGCAGCTTACGAGTGGCGGGAGCATTCAATGAGCAGTTCTTC,TRBV11-1,NA,TRBJ2-1,TRBD2
CASSFAVRTDTQYF,TGTGCCAGCAGTTTTGCGGTACGCACAGATACGCAGTATTTT,TRBV6-5,NA,TRBJ2-3,NA
CASSQGLGESAEAFF,TGCGCCAGCAGCCAAGGGCTGGGAGAATCAGCTGAAGCTTTCTTT,TRBV4-3,NA,TRBJ1-1,NA
CASSFTVNTEAFF,TGTGCCAGCAGCTTCACGGTGAACACTGAAGCTTTCTTT,TRBV7-3,NA,TRBJ1-1,NA
CASSQGDIAGGPRYEQYF,TGCGCCAGCAGCCAAGGGGACATAGCGGGAGGGCCTAGGTACGAGCAGTACTTC,TRBV4-3,NA,TRBJ2-7,TRBD2
CASHWGQGALRGANTGELFF,TGTGCATCACACTGGGGCCAGGGGGCTTTGCGGGGTGCGAACACCGGGGAGCTGTTTTTT,TRBV2,NA,TRBJ2-2,TRBD1
CASRLAGGVGSTDTQYF,TGTGCCAGCCGACTAGCGGGAGGGGTCGGGAGCACAGATACGCAGTATTTT,TRBV11-2,NA,TRBJ2-3,TRBD2
CASSQGTGGSQPQHF,TGCGCCAGCAGCCAAGGGACGGGGGGCAGTCAGCCCCAGCATTTT,TRBV4-3,once,TRBJ1-5,NA
CASRLGGVGEEGYTF,TGTGCCAGCAGACTTGGGGGGGTAGGGGAAGAAGGCTACACCTTC,TRBV2,NA,TRBJ1-2,NA
CASSQGNSGYGYTF,TGTGCCAGCAGCCAAGGGAACTCGGGGTATGGCTACACCTTC,TRBV7-9,once,TRBJ1-2,NA
CASSRDSYEQYF,TGTGCCAGCTCGAGGGACAGCTACGAGCAGTACTTC,TRBV18,NA,TRBJ2-7,TRBD1
CASSSYRALDEQYF,TGTGCCAGCAGCTCCTACAGGGCGCTCGACGAGCAGTACTTC,TRBV5-8,NA,TRBJ2-7,NA
CASSQVGGRSGNTIYF,TGCGCCAGCAGCCAAGTTGGGGGCAGGTCTGGAAACACCATATATTTT,TRBV4-3,NA,TRBJ1-3,NA
CASSQTGGHEAFF,TGTGCCAGCTCACAAACAGGGGGGCACGAAGCTTTCTTT,TRBV18,few,TRBJ1-1,TRBD1
CASSQVASGTVYEQYF,TGCGCCAGCAGCCAAGTCGCGTCGGGAACGGTCTACGAGCAGTACTTC,TRBV4-3,NA,TRBJ2-7,NA